This T cell receptor (beta chain) is drawn from a study of blood T cell repertoires in COVID-19. Overall study context: Samples of COVID-19 (acute and convalescent) were obtained from the United States, Italy and Spain. In each case, the material was cDNA or gDNA derived from T cells, B-cell-depleted T cells, or PBMCs.

Methods used by the authors: Nucleated cell number was recorded as an estimate derived from reference gene primer amplification. Profiled with immunoSEQ multiplex PCR; TCRdb holds only in-frame clones, not every one. V and J calls plus clone size are reproduced from that table; the DNA served to infer D and trimming. The data contain around 170,000 clones, around 84% of them singletons. This CDR3 spans 13 amino acids. Trimming pared 3 bases from V and 7 bases from J, leaving 13 bases between. Germline CDR1 SGHDT, CDR2 YYEEEE. The sample was peripheral blood. This sequence joins TRBV5-6 and TRBJ1-2; D perhaps matches TRBD1 (6 bases). The clonotype comes from a young man with active or convalescent COVID-19. The CDR3 DNA sequence: TGTGCCAGCAGCTACAGGGAGAAGTTTGGCTACACCTTC. Its protein is CASSYREKFGYTF.